The rows below give T cell receptor beta chains drawn from one sample of a study of CD8+CD57+ T cells in acquired aplastic anemia. TCRdb analysed the reads with MiXCR anew, one entry per CDR3 protein. Counted here are some 190,000 distinct CDR3 sequences, less than 65% occurring once; the ten biggest clones make up roughly 15%. What was sequenced was sorted CD4+, CD8+, or CD8+CD57+ T cells (not recorded which) from PBMCs. The receptors originated from a human donor in good health, serving as a control. CDR3s include the opening cysteine and the closing phenylalanine or tryptophan. Each record gives: J gene, V gene, D gene, clone size, CDR3 protein, CDR3 DNA. D genes are given only for firm matches. A clone size is listed for some rows: how often the clone was seen (once, few, many), or a class if it is expanded.

TRBJ1-2 TRBV18 TRBD1 - CASSPRLGTERVSVYGYTF TGTGCCAGCTCACCACGACTTGGGACAGAACGGGTGTCGGTCTATGGCTACACCTTC
TRBJ1-2 TRBV20-1 - once CSAGKGGGGYTF TGCAGTGCAGGGAAGGGGGGGGGCGGCTACACCTTC
TRBJ1-6 TRBV18 - few CASSPLGVPNNSPLHF TGTGCCAGCTCACCACTGGGGGTGCCCAATAATTCACCCCTCCACTTT
TRBJ1-3 TRBV6-1 - many CASRTVGTIYF TGTGCCAGCAGGACAGTTGGCACCATATATTTT
TRBJ2-3 TRBV7-3 TRBD2 many CASSPSGATDTQYF TGTGCCAGCAGCCCAAGCGGGGCCACAGATACGCAGTATTTT
TRBJ2-3 TRBV15 TRBD2 - CATSRGVAGRALEYF TGTGCCACCAGCAGAGGGGTAGCGGGGAGGGCCCTGGAGTATTTT
TRBJ1-2 TRBV7-2 - many CASSRRSESLSTF TGTGCCAGCAGCCGCCGGTCGGAGTCGTTATCCACCTTC
TRBJ1-5 TRBV7-2 TRBD1 many CASSQTGVGQPQHF TGTGCCAGCAGTCAGACAGGGGTGGGACAGCCCCAGCATTTT
TRBJ1-4 TRBV14 TRBD1 once CASSQDGTGDLNEKLFF TGTGCCAGCAGCCAAGATGGGACAGGCGACCTTAATGAAAAACTGTTTTTT
TRBJ1-2 TRBV14 - - CASSHIQGGGYGYTF TGTGCCAGCAGCCACATACAGGGAGGAGGCTATGGCTACACCTTC
TRBJ2-3 TRBV19 TRBD1 - CASSPGDRASTDTQYF TGTGCCAGTAGTCCTGGGGACAGAGCTAGCACAGATACGCAGTATTTT
TRBJ1-1 TRBV20-1 TRBD1 - CSARETGGSSEAFF TGCAGTGCTAGAGAAACAGGGGGCTCCTCTGAAGCTTTCTTT
TRBJ2-7 TRBV6-5 TRBD1 - CASSNRQGGYEQYF TGTGCCAGCAGTAACCGACAGGGGGGCTACGAGCAGTACTTC
TRBJ2-3 TRBV9 - - CASSPTQTRTQYF TGTGCCAGCAGTCCAACCCAGACCCGTACGCAGTATTTT
TRBJ1-1 TRBV5-1 TRBD1 - CASSLQGRDGYTEAFF TGCGCCAGCAGTTTACAGGGGAGGGACGGATACACTGAAGCTTTCTTT
TRBJ2-7 TRBV6-5 TRBD1 many CASSYSGQYEQYF TGTGCCAGCAGTTACTCGGGACAGTACGAGCAGTACTTC
TRBJ1-2 TRBV20-1 - - CSAREGCVYTF TGCAGTGCTAGAGAGGGGTGTGTCTACACCTTC
TRBJ2-3 TRBV9 - many CASSVARSTDTQYF TGTGCCAGCAGCGTAGCTCGTAGCACAGATACGCAGTATTTT
TRBJ1-4 TRBV7-9 - - CAWGSGRGEKLFF TGTGCCTGGGGGTCAGGTCGGGGGGAAAAACTGTTTTTT
TRBJ1-5 TRBV7-2 TRBD1 many CASSMGQGDRPQHF TGTGCCAGCAGCATGGGACAGGGGGATCGGCCCCAGCATTTT
TRBJ2-2 TRBV9 - many CASSVGIIGTGELFF TGTGCCAGCAGCGTCGGCATCATTGGGACCGGGGAGCTGTTTTTT
TRBJ2-1 TRBV6-6 - many CASSYSPGREQFF TGTGCCAGCAGTTACTCGCCCGGGAGAGAGCAGTTCTTC
TRBJ2-2 TRBV27 - many CASTGELFF TGTGCCAGCACCGGGGAGCTGTTTTTT
TRBJ2-7 TRBV6-1 - many CASSERPDRLYEQYF TGTGCCAGCAGTGAACGTCCGGACAGACTCTACGAGCAGTACTTC
TRBJ2-1 TRBV29-1 TRBD1 - CSVAQGNEQFF TGCAGCGTTGCACAGGGGAATGAGCAGTTCTTC
TRBJ2-5 TRBV19 - few CASSMLGREETQYF TGTGCCAGTAGTATGTTGGGCAGGGAAGAGACCCAGTACTTC
TRBJ2-1 TRBV20-1 TRBD2 many CSAPPWGGSYNEQFF TGCAGTGCCCCGCCCTGGGGGGGCTCCTACAATGAGCAGTTCTTC
TRBJ1-1 TRBV10-3 TRBD1 - CAISEPADRGDTPEAFF TGTGCCATCAGTGAGCCCGCGGACAGGGGGGACACTCCTGAAGCTTTCTTT
TRBJ2-3 TRBV10-3 - - CAIMSDTGTQYF TGTGCCATCATGTCGGACACAGGTACGCAGTATTTT
TRBJ1-2 TRBV7-9 - - CASSQAVGWDYGYTF TGTGCCAGCAGCCAAGCGGTGGGTTGGGACTATGGCTACACCTTC
TRBJ2-2 TRBV20-1 TRBD1 many CSARGGTGATNTGELFF TGCAGTGCTAGAGGGGGGACAGGGGCTACGAACACCGGGGAGCTGTTTTTT
TRBJ1-5 TRBV5-1 TRBD1 - CASSLGQINQPQHF TGCGCCAGCAGCCTGGGACAGATCAATCAGCCCCAGCATTTT
TRBJ1-6 TRBV30 - - CAWSVNSPLHF TGTGCCTGGAGTGTAAATTCACCCCTCCACTTT
TRBJ2-3 TRBV11-2 - - CASSSGPPPLPDTQYF TGTGCCAGCAGCTCCGGACCGCCTCCTCTCCCAGATACGCAGTATTTT
TRBJ2-7 TRBV7-8 - - CASSLAPRGLHEQYF TGTGCCAGCAGCTTAGCTCCCCGGGGACTGCACGAGCAGTACTTC
TRBJ2-5 TRBV10-1 TRBD1 - CASSESGQGRETQYF TGCGCCAGCAGTGAGTCCGGACAGGGCAGGGAGACCCAGTACTTC
TRBJ1-6 TRBV15 - - CATSRGPGRAGSNSPLHF TGTGCCACCAGCAGAGGACCTGGTCGGGCAGGGTCCAATTCACCCCTCCACTTT
TRBJ2-1 TRBV20-1 - - CSASGVVNEQFF TGCAGTGCTAGCGGGGTGGTTAATGAGCAGTTCTTC
TRBJ2-7 TRBV20-1 TRBD1 - CSASPTGGFYEQYF TGCAGTGCTAGCCCTACAGGGGGCTTCTACGAGCAGTACTTC
TRBJ1-1 TRBV10-1 TRBD1 - CASSDTDRPNTEAFF TGCGCCAGCAGTGACACGGACAGGCCGAACACTGAAGCTTTCTTT
TRBJ2-7 TRBV2 TRBD1 many CASTEDRPGTGNYEQYF TGTGCCAGCACTGAGGACCGTCCCGGGACAGGGAACTACGAGCAGTACTTC
TRBJ1-5 TRBV4-3 - many CASSPFSGDQPQHF TGCGCCAGCAGCCCGTTCTCAGGGGATCAGCCCCAGCATTTT
TRBJ2-2 TRBV9 - - CASSVGGWGTGELFF TGTGCCAGCAGCGTAGGGGGCTGGGGCACCGGGGAGCTGTTTTTT
TRBJ2-3 TRBV20-1 TRBD2 - CSAVSGETSTDTQYF TGCAGTGCCGTTAGCGGGGAAACTAGCACAGATACGCAGTATTTT
TRBJ1-3 TRBV10-3 - - CATKTDFSGNTIYF TGTGCCACAAAGACAGACTTCTCTGGAAACACCATATATTTT
TRBJ2-7 TRBV10-3 - few CASSRGISSGEQYF TGTGCCAGCAGCCGGGGGATCTCAAGTGGCGAGCAGTACTTC
TRBJ2-5 TRBV20-1 - - CSASGGDQETQYF TGCAGTGCTAGCGGAGGAGACCAAGAGACCCAGTACTTC
TRBJ2-3 TRBV5-4 - many CASSFRIVGILTDTQYF TGTGCCAGCAGCTTCAGAATCGTTGGTATCCTCACAGATACGCAGTATTTT
TRBJ2-7 TRBV25-1 TRBD1 - CASSRGINYEQYF TGTGCCAGCAGCAGGGGGATTAACTACGAGCAGTACTTC
TRBJ1-2 TRBV7-9 TRBD1 many CASSLEFGTANGYTF TGTGCCAGCAGCTTAGAGTTCGGGACAGCTAATGGCTACACCTTC
TRBJ1-6 TRBV4-2 - - CASSELYGSLSPLHF TGTGCCAGCAGCGAACTCTACGGATCCTTATCACCCCTCCACTTT
TRBJ1-3 TRBV5-6 TRBD1 many CASSLGPGGSSGNTIYF TGTGCCAGCAGCTTGGGTCCAGGGGGGAGCTCTGGAAACACCATATATTTT
TRBJ2-7 TRBV13 TRBD1 once CASSLEGGQSSYEQYF TGTGCCAGCAGCTTAGAAGGGGGACAGAGCTCCTACGAGCAGTACTTC
TRBJ2-6 TRBV6-1 - many CASSLDPSGANVLTF TGTGCCAGCAGTCTCGACCCCTCTGGGGCCAACGTCCTGACTTTC
TRBJ1-2 TRBV20-1 - - CSARGQGTYGYTF TGCAGTGCTAGAGGTCAGGGGACCTATGGCTACACCTTC